The sequence of this T cell receptor beta chain was determined in a study of cytomegalovirus exposure and HLA in healthy donors. In the study overall: An early data release held 75 million to 100 million unique TCRs from HLA-typed donors. When 300 to 400 donors were genotyped, roughly 82% of them were found to fall in the Caucasian-associated ancestry cluster.

The length of the CDR3 is 14 residues. Per germline, CDR1 WSHSY and CDR2 SAAADI. Regarding the study as a whole: What a later analysis reportedly showed was that an Asian-associated ancestry cluster had fewer N-insertions than the approximately 700-donor mean. A missense DCLRE1C variant was associated with V- and J-gene trimming of TCR beta chains in a later analysis, and an independent cohort replicated the association.

This PCR relied on a set of 60 Vbeta primers and 13 Jbeta primers. Profiling relied on immunoSEQ multiplex PCR, and the TCRdb table lists in-frame clones only, not all of them. The sample lists about 140,000 clones, around 80% occurring once. About this clone itself: Its antigen is unidentified.

V gene TRBV10-2 combines with J gene TRBJ2-5; the D is unclear. The end of the DNA fits TRBJ2-7 better, so the J call may be wrong. The clonotype originates from a man aged 35-49 years in good health and CMV-seronegative. The sequencing sample was made of PBMCs. For the CDR3, the DNA is TGCGCCAGCAGGTCTGGTATGAGGAGTGACGAGCAGTACTTC. Residues: CASRSGMRSDEQYF.